The present entry profiles one T cell receptor (beta chain) with its context. This receptor's antigen is unknown. Base qualities are not provided; no much larger clone lies one nucleotide away. Counted from cysteine to phenylalanine, this CDR3 has 17 amino acids. The entry retains the CDR3 DNA only, 51 bases that are in frame from base 1. CDR1 and CDR2, per the germline V gene, are MDHEN and SYDVKM. Libraries were built with the immunoSEQ multiplex PCR assay. For most patients, genomic DNA was isolated with the Qiagen DNeasy Blood and Tissue Kit and sent frozen to Adaptive Biotechnologies for TCR sequencing. For most patients, high-throughput TCR-beta CDR3 sequencing of genomic DNA was performed by Adaptive Biotechnologies. The paper's processing steps were these. Adaptive's ImmunoSEQ software supplied the TCR sequencing data for about 18 patients, while MiXCR and VDJtools were used to process a few other patients. To correct CD4 versus CD8 sorting errors, sequences present in both subsets at a frequency ratio below 5:1 were removed. CDR3 nucleotide sequences shared by donor and recipient were removed because the origin of these sequences could not be assigned. To be classed as alloreactive, a clone needed at least 2-fold expansion over unstimulated cells and a minimum CFSE-low frequency of 0.002% (template counts) or 0.001% (read counts). A clone was considered mappable if detected in the sequenced pre-transplant spleen, lymph node, or MLR CFSE-low populations of the donor or recipient. Cumulative frequency of alloreactive clones was calculated as a percentage of all sequences weighted by copy number. In its TCRdb copy, this immuneACCESS table keeps in-frame sequences only and misses some clones. Where compared with another copy, unresolved V genes explain less than half of these, and the others have no known cause. The D gene and trimming were derived from the DNA, and the V and J assignments and clone size from that table. The sample profile shows 95,000 to 150,000 clones; around 95% of them were found once. Around 3.3% of the sample belongs to the ten largest clones.

This record comes from a study of graft-versus-host responses after intestinal transplantation (dated by TCRdb to the early 2020s). With respect to the entire study: Recipients received multivisceral, liver-intestinal, or isolated intestinal transplants. Every recipient was given anti-thymocyte globulin induction, followed by roughly 3 years of maintenance tacrolimus and steroids. Graft-versus-host and host-versus-graft alloreactive T cell clones were tracked in the graft, circulation and bone marrow after intestinal transplantation using bulk TCR-beta CDR3 sequencing. To identify alloreactive clones, pre-transplant mixed lymphocyte reaction products were sequenced and then compared with unstimulated pre-transplant donor and recipient T cells. Of the roughly 25 intestinal transplant recipients enrolled in the cohort, one of whom was a retransplant, a few patients without pretransplant specimens were excluded. Donor T cell macrochimerism was defined as a peak of at least 4% donor T cells among recipient peripheral blood mononuclear cells. Samples from a few later patients were sequenced in-house on an Illumina MiSeq with MiXCR processing rather than by the commercial service.

The label giving this sample's time point can be read as: cells obtained before transplantation from donor or recipient. CD3+CD4+ and CD3+CD8+ populations were FACS-sorted from unstimulated pre-transplant donor and recipient cells taken from spleen or lymph nodes. General conclusions and limits of the study: GvH clones were detected in recipient bone marrow, and some appeared earlier in ileal mucosa or blood, consistent with an intestinal mucosal origin. In the allografts of patients with donor T cell macrochimerism, GvH to HvG T cell clonal ratios were high. Conclusions were limited by the relatively low number and heterogeneity of intestinal transplant patients. Peak levels of circulating GvH clones were associated with declines in HvG clones early after transplant.

The TCR sequence derives from a human donor who received an intestinal transplant. This specimen was unstimulated CD8+ T cells sorted from spleen or lymph node cells, taken before intestinal transplant. Recombination joined TRBV28 with TRBJ1-5, with TRBD1 matching 8 junction bases. The DNA end is more similar to TRBJ2-3, so the J call may be wrong. The DNA reads as follows: TGTGCCAGCACAACTGCCAGGGGGCTTAGGGGCCCTTGGACCCAGTATTTT. Its protein reads: CASTTARGLRGPWTQYF.